Listed below are T cell receptor beta chains from one sample, sequenced in a study of blood T cell repertoires in COVID-19. Profiled with immunoSEQ multiplex PCR; TCRdb holds only in-frame clones, not every one. The data hold around 200,000 clones, with approximately 84% observed a single time. Sequencing was carried out using peripheral blood. The receptors shown here come from a woman older than 75 with acute or convalescent COVID-19. Both conserved end residues are part of each CDR3. The D gene is left open where the match is weak. A row's size may be missing; if present it is once, few, many or a size class.

CDR3 | DNA | J | V | size | D
CASRPPGTSGRLSTDTQYF | TGTGCCAGTAGGCCCCCAGGGACTAGCGGGAGGCTTAGCACAGATACGCAGTATTTT | TRBJ2-3 | TRBV19 | NA | TRBD2
CASRVGGEDTEAFF | TGTGCCAGCAGGGTAGGGGGGGAGGACACTGAAGCTTTCTTT | TRBJ1-1 | TRBV6-5 | few | NA
CASSQRTGASYGYTF | TGTGCCAGCAGCCAACGGACAGGAGCCTCCTATGGCTACACCTTC | TRBJ1-2 | TRBV7-2 | once | TRBD1
CASSSRGTGVGNEQFF | TGTGCCAGTAGTAGCCGAGGGACAGGGGTAGGTAATGAGCAGTTCTTC | TRBJ2-1 | TRBV19 | NA | TRBD1
CASSQAGVEANYGYTF | TGCGCCAGCAGCCAAGCTGGAGTGGAAGCTAACTATGGCTACACCTTC | TRBJ1-2 | TRBV4-3 | NA | NA
CASSATSTDTQYF | TGTGCCAGCAGCGCAACTAGCACAGATACGCAGTATTTT | TRBJ2-3 | TRBV7-9 | once | NA
CASSETGNYGYTF | TGTGCCAGCAGTGAGACAGGGAACTATGGCTACACCTTC | TRBJ1-2 | TRBV12-3/TRBV12-4 | NA | TRBD1
CASSRGQAVSEAFF | TGTGCCAGCAGCCGGGGACAGGCCGTATCTGAAGCTTTCTTT | TRBJ1-1 | TRBV7-9 | NA | TRBD1
CASSGGQGLSAGANVLTF | TGTGCCAGCAGCGGAGGACAGGGGCTGAGCGCTGGGGCCAACGTCCTGACTTTC | TRBJ2-6 | TRBV5-5 | NA | TRBD1
CASSYSGLARGSYNEQFF | TGTGCCAGCAGTTACTCAGGACTAGCGCGGGGTTCCTACAATGAGCAGTTCTTC | TRBJ2-1 | TRBV6-2/TRBV6-3 | NA | TRBD2
CASYNMAYEQYF | TGTGCCAGCTATAACATGGCCTACGAGCAGTACTTC | TRBJ2-7 | TRBV28 | NA | NA
CAWSLTDTQYF | TGTGCCTGGAGTCTCACAGATACGCAGTATTTT | TRBJ2-3 | TRBV30 | NA | NA
CASSPPSLMAGSYGYTF | TGTGCCAGCTCACCACCTTCTTTGATGGCAGGATCCTATGGCTACACCTTC | TRBJ1-2 | TRBV18 | NA | NA
CASSPGVAGALFSYEQYF | TGTGCTAGCAGCCCCGGGGTAGCGGGAGCCCTCTTCTCCTACGAGCAGTACTTC | TRBJ2-7 | TRBV7-7 | NA | TRBD2
CASSQTGIDSPLHF | TGTGCCAGCAGTCAAACAGGTATCGATTCACCCCTCCACTTT | TRBJ1-6 | TRBV25-1 | NA | NA
CASNPTAPGAGANVLTF | TGCGCCAGCAACCCGACCGCCCCAGGGGCTGGGGCCAACGTCCTGACTTTC | TRBJ2-6 | TRBV5-1 | NA | NA
CASSPKGQGIEGYTF | TGTGCCAGCTCACCAAAGGGACAGGGAATAGAGGGCTACACCTTC | TRBJ1-2 | TRBV18 | few | TRBD1
CASSLVPGNQPQHF | TGTGCCAGCAGTTTAGTGCCAGGAAATCAGCCCCAGCATTTT | TRBJ1-5 | TRBV27 | NA | NA
CASSQDSGGSTGELFF | TGTGCCAGCAGCCAAGATTCGGGGGGGAGCACCGGGGAGCTGTTTTTT | TRBJ2-2 | TRBV3-1/TRBV3-2 | NA | TRBD2
CASRLQGPYEQYF | TGTGCCAGCAGACTACAGGGCCCCTACGAGCAGTACTTC | TRBJ2-7 | TRBV27 | NA | NA
CASSQNRGESPLHF | TGTGCCAGCAGCCAAAACAGGGGGGAATCACCCCTCCACTTT | TRBJ1-6 | TRBV11-2 | NA | TRBD1
CASSLGTGGNQPQHF | TGTGCCAGCAGTTTAGGGACAGGGGGGAATCAGCCCCAGCATTTT | TRBJ1-5 | TRBV27 | NA | TRBD1
CASRLSAIDRVYEQYF | TGTGCCAGCAGACTTTCCGCGATCGACAGGGTCTACGAGCAGTACTTC | TRBJ2-7 | TRBV7-8 | NA | TRBD1
CASSLTDQPQHF | TGTGCCAGCAGCCTCACGGATCAGCCCCAGCATTTT | TRBJ1-5 | TRBV7-9 | few | NA
CASSLTPTGRVSDGYTF | TGTGCCAGCAGTTTAACACCAACAGGGAGGGTCTCTGATGGCTACACCTTC | TRBJ1-2 | TRBV28 | NA | NA
CASTPPWGHQPQHF | TGTGCCAGTACCCCCCCATGGGGACACCAGCCCCAGCATTTT | TRBJ1-5 | TRBV19 | once | NA
CASSAWTFGELFF | TGCGCCAGCAGTGCCTGGACATTCGGGGAGCTGTTTTTT | TRBJ2-2 | TRBV10-1 | NA | NA
CASTQGSLSGGYTF | TGCGCCAGCACGCAGGGGTCCCTTTCCGGTGGCTACACCTTC | TRBJ1-2 | TRBV5-1 | NA | NA
CASSVEEGAYGYTF | TGTGCCAGCAGTGTCGAGGAGGGAGCCTATGGCTACACCTTC | TRBJ1-2 | TRBV6-4 | NA | NA
CASSQGDIGGYTF | TGTGCCAGCAGCCAAGGGGACATAGGTGGCTACACCTTC | TRBJ1-2 | TRBV3-1/TRBV3-2 | NA | NA
CASSESRQSSGNTIYF | TGCGCCAGCAGTGAGTCCCGACAGAGCTCTGGAAACACCATATATTTT | TRBJ1-3 | TRBV10-1 | NA | NA
CASSYERRGANYGYTF | TGTGCCAGCAGTTACGAGAGGCGGGGGGCGAACTATGGCTACACCTTC | TRBJ1-2 | TRBV6-2/TRBV6-3 | many | NA
CASSWRLAGVSYNEQFF | TGTGCCAGCAGCTGGCGGCTAGCGGGAGTTTCCTACAATGAGCAGTTCTTC | TRBJ2-1 | TRBV5-6 | NA | TRBD2
CASSYLDRGTEAFF | TGTGCCAGCAGTTACCTAGACAGGGGCACTGAAGCTTTCTTT | TRBJ1-1 | TRBV6-5 | NA | TRBD1
CASSERGLAQNEQFF | TGTGCCAGCAGTGAACGCGGACTAGCTCAGAATGAGCAGTTCTTC | TRBJ2-1 | TRBV2 | once | TRBD2
CASSLAGGAPLHF | TGTGCCAGCAGCTTAGCTGGGGGGGCACCCCTCCACTTT | TRBJ1-6 | TRBV7-6 | NA | NA
CASSPRTGSGEKLFF | TGTGCCAGCAGCCCAAGGACAGGGAGTGGTGAAAAACTGTTTTTT | TRBJ1-4 | TRBV3-1/TRBV3-2 | NA | TRBD1
CASSQLAGGGYNEQFF | TGTGCCAGCAGCCAATTAGCGGGAGGGGGTTACAATGAGCAGTTCTTC | TRBJ2-1 | TRBV14 | NA | TRBD2
CASTSSRQARTEAFF | TGTGCCAGTACCTCTTCCCGACAGGCCCGGACTGAAGCTTTCTTT | TRBJ1-1 | TRBV19 | NA | NA
CASSPTNRQGVF | TGTGCCAGCAGCCCTACGAACCGACAGGGGGTCTTT | TRBJ1-1 | TRBV7-2 | once | TRBD1
CASSLLRSGGTEAFF | TGTGCCAGCAGTTTATTAAGGAGCGGCGGCACTGAAGCTTTCTTT | TRBJ1-1 | TRBV28 | NA | NA
CAWSVPSGLQETQYF | TGTGCCTGGAGTGTGCCTAGCGGTCTCCAAGAGACCCAGTACTTC | TRBJ2-5 | TRBV30 | NA | TRBD2
CASSSEGGTQYF | TGTGCCAGCAGCTCTGAGGGAGGTACGCAGTATTTT | TRBJ2-3 | TRBV5-4 | NA | NA
CASSPEVARGVGYTF | TGTGCCAGCAGTCCCGAAGTGGCCAGGGGGGTTGGCTACACCTTC | TRBJ1-2 | TRBV5-5 | once | TRBD1